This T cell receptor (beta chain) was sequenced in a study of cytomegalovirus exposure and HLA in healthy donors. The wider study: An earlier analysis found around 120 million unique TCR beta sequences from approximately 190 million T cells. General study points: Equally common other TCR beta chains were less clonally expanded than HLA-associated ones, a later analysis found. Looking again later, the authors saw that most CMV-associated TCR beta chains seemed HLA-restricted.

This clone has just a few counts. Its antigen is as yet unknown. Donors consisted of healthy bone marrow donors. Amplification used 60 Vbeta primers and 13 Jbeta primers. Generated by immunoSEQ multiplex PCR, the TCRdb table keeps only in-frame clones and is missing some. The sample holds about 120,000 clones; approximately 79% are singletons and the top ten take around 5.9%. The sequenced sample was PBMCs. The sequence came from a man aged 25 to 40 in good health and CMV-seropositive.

The CDR3, as DNA: TGTGCCAGCAGCGTAGGGGGATTATACAATGAGCAGTTCTTC. Amino acid sequence: CASSVGGLYNEQFF. This rearrangement joins TRBV14 to TRBJ2-1, with TRBD1 as a possible D gene (6 bases). In germline, CDR1 is SGHDN, CDR2 FVKESK. The CDR3 length is 14 residues. Trimming shortened V by 5 bases and J by 4 bases, and 12 bases separated the two germline ends.